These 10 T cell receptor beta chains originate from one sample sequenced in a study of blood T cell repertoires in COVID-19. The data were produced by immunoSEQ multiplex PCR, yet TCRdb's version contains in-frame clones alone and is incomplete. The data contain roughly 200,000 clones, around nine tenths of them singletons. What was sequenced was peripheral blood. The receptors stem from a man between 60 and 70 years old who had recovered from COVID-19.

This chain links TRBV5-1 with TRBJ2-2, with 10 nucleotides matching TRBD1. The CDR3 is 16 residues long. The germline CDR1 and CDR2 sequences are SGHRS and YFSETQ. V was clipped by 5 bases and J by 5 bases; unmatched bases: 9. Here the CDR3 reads CASSRSGTGDTGELFF. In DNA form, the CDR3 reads TGCGCCAGCAGTCGGTCCGGGACAGGGGATACCGGGGAGCTGTTTTTT.

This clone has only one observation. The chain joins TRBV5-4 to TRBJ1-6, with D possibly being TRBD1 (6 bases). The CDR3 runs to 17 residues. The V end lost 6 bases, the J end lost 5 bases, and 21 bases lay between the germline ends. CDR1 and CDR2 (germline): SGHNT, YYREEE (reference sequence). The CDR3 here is CASTGGVRGADNSPLHF. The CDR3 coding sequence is TGTGCCAGCACCGGGGGAGTACGGGGGGCGGATAATTCACCCCTCCACTTT. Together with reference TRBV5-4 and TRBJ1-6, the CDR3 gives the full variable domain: ETGVTQSPTHLIKTRGQQVTLRCSSQSGHNTVSWYQQALGQGPQFIFQYYREEENGRGNFPPRFSGLQFPNYSSELNVNALELDDSALYLCASTGGVRGADNSPLHFGNGTRLTVT.

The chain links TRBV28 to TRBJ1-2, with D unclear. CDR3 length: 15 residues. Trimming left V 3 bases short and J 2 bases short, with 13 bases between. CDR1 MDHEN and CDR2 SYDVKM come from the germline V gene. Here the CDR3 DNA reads TGTGCCAGCAGTTTCCCCGTAACAGAGAACTATGGCTACACCTTC. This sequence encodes CASSFPVTENYGYTF.

CDR3 coding DNA: TGTGCCAGCAGCTCAAAAAACCAGGGGGCCGCAGATACGCAGTATTTT. Translating gives CASSSKNQGAADTQYF. The chain uses TRBV11-1 and TRBJ2-3, with 8 nucleotides matching TRBD1. Germline CDR1 reads SGHAT; CDR2 reads FQDESV (reference sequence). This CDR3 has 16 residues. J gave up 4 bases and V 4 bases, and 10 bases lay outside the gene matches.

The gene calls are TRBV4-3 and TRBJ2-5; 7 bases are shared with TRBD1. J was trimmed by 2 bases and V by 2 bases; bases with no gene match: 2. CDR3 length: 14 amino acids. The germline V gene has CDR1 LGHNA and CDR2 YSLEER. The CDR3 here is CASSQRTGQETQYF. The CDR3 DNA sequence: TGCGCCAGCAGCCAAAGGACAGGACAAGAGACCCAGTACTTC.

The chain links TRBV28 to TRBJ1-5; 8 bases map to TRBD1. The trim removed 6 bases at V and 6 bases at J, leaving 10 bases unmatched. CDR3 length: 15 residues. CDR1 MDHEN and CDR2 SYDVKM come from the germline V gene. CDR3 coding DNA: TGTGCCAGCAGGCCTATCACGACAGGGGCTCAGCCCCAGCATTTT. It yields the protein CASRPITTGAQPQHF.

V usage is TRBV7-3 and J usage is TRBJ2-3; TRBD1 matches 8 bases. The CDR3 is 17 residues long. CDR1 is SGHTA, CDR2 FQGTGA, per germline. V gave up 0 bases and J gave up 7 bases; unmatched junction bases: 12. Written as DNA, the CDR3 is TGTGCCAGCAGCTTAACCCCGGGGGCAGGGGGCATGAATACGCAGTATTTT. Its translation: CASSLTPGAGGMNTQYF.

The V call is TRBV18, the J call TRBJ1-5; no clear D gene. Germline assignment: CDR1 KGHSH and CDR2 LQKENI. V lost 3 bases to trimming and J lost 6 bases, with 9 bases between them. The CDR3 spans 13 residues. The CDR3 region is CASSPGESQPQHF. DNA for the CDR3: TGTGCCAGCTCACCCGGGGAGTCTCAGCCCCAGCATTTT.

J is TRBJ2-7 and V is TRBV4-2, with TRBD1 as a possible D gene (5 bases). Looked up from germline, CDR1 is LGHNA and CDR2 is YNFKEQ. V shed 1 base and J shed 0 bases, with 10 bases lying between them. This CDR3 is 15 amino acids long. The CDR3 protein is CASSQGGQSSYEQYF. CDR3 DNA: TGTGCCAGCAGCCAAGGGGGCCAGAGCTCCTACGAGCAGTACTTC.

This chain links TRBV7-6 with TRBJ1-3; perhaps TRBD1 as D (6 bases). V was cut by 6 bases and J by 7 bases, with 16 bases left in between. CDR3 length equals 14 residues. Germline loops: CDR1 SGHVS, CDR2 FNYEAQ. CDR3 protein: CASRRQQGDNTIYF. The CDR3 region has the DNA TGTGCCAGCAGGCGCCAACAGGGCGACAACACCATATATTTT. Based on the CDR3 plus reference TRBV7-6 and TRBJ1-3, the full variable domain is GAGVSQSPRYKVTKRGQDVALRCDPISGHVSLYWYRQALGQGPEFLTYFNYEAQQDKSGLPNDRFSAERPEGSISTLTIQRTEQRDSAMYRCASRRQQGDNTIYFGEGSWLTVV.